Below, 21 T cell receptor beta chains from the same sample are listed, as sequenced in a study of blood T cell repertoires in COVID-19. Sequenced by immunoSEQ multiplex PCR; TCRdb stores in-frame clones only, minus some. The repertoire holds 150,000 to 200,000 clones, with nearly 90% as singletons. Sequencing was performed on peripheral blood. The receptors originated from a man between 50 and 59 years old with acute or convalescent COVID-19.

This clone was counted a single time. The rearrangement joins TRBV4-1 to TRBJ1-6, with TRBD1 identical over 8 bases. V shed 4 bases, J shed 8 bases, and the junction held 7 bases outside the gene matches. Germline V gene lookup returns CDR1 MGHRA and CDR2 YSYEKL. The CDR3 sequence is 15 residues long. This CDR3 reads CASSLRTGTHSPLHF. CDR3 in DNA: TGCGCCAGCAGCCTTCGGACAGGGACCCATTCACCCCTCCACTTT.

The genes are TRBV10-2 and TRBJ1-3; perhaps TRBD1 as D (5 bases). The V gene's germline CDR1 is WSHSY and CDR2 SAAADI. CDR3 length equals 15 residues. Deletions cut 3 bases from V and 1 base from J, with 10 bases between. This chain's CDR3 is CASSDRARSGNTIYF. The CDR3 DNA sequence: TGCGCCAGCAGTGACAGGGCACGATCTGGAAACACCATATATTTT.

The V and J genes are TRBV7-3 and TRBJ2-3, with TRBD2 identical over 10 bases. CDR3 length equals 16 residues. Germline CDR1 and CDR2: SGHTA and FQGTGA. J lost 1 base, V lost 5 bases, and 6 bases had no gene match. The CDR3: CASSLQAGGGTDTQYF. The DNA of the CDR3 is TGTGCCAGCAGCCTCCAAGCGGGAGGGGGCACAGATACGCAGTATTTT.

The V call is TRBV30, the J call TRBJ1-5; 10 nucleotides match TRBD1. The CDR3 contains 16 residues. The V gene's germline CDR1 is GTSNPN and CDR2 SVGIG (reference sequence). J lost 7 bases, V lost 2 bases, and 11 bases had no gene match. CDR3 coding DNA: TGTGCCTGGAGTACGCGGTGGACAGGGGGAAACCAGCCCCAGCATTTT. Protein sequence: CAWSTRWTGGNQPQHF.

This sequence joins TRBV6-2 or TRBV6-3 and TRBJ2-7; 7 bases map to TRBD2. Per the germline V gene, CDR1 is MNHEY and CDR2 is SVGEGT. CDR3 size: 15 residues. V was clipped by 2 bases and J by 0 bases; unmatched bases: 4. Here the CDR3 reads CASSYGGGFSYEQYV. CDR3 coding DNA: TGTGCCAGCAGTTACGGCGGGGGATTCTCCTACGAGCAGTACGTC.

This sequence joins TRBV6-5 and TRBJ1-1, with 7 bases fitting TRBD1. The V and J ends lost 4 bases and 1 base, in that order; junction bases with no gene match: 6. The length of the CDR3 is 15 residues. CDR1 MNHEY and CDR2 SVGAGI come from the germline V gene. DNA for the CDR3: TGTGCCAGCAGTTCCGAAGGGACAGCGAACACTGAAGCTTTCTTT. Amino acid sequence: CASSSEGTANTEAFF.

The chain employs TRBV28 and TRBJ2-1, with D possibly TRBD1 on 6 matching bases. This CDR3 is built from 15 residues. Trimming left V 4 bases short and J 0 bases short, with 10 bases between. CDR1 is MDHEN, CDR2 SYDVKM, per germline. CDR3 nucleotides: TGTGCCAGCAGTTCCGTGGGGGCCTCCTACAATGAGCAGTTCTTC. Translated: CASSSVGASYNEQFF. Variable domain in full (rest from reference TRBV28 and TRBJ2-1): DVKVTQSSRYLVKRTGEKVFLECVQDMDHENMFWYRQDPGLGLRLIYFSYDVKMKEKGDIPEGYSVSREKKERFSLILESASTNQTSMYLCASSSVGASYNEQFFGPGTRLTVL.

CDR3 loop: CASTPLGGAAKNIQYF. The CDR3 DNA follows: TGTGCCAGCACTCCGTTGGGGGGGGCGGCCAAAAACATTCAGTACTTC. The chain is built from TRBV28 and TRBJ2-4; D is perhaps TRBD2 (7 bases). The CDR3 is 16 amino acids. Trimming stripped 7 bases from V and 1 base from J, with 17 bases between. CDR1 and CDR2 (germline): MDHEN, SYDVKM.

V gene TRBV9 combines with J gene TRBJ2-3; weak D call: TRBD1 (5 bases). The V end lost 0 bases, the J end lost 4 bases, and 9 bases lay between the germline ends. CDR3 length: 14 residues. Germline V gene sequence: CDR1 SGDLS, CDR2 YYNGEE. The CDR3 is CASSVGRGPDTQYF. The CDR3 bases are TGTGCCAGCAGCGTAGGTAGGGGCCCAGATACGCAGTATTTT.

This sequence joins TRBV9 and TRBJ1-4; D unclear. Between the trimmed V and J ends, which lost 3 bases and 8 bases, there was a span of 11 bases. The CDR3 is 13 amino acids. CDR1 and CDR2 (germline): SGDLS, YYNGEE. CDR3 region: CASSGSPSEKLFF. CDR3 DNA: TGTGCCAGCAGCGGGAGTCCTTCCGAAAAACTGTTTTTT.

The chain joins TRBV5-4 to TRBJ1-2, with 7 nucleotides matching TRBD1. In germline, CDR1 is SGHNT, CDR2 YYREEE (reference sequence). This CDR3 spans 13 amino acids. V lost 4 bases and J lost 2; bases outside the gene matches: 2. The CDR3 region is CASSRDSNYGYTF. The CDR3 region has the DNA TGTGCCAGCAGCCGGGACAGCAACTATGGCTACACCTTC.

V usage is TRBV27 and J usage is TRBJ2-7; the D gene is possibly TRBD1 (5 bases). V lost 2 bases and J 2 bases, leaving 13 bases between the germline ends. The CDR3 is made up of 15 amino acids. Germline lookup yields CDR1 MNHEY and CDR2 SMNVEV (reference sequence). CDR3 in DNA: TGTGCCAGCAGTTTAAGCTCCAGGGCGGCCTACGAGCAGTACTTC. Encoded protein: CASSLSSRAAYEQYF.

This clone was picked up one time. The CDR3 is CASSQPARLTDGYTF. The CDR3 DNA is TGCGCCAGCAGCCAGCCCGCCCGACTGACGGATGGCTACACCTTC. This chain joins TRBV4-1 and TRBJ1-2; D remains ambiguous. CDR1 and CDR2 (germline): MGHRA, YSYEKL. V was clipped by 3 bases and J by 6 bases, with 17 bases between them. The CDR3 spans 15 residues.

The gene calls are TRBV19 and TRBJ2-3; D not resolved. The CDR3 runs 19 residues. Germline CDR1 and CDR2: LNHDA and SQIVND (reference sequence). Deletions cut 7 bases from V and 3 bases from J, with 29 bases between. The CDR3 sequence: CASTPQDLRIESWTDTQYF. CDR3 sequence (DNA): TGTGCCAGTACCCCGCAAGATTTGCGGATAGAGTCTTGGACAGATACGCAGTATTTT.

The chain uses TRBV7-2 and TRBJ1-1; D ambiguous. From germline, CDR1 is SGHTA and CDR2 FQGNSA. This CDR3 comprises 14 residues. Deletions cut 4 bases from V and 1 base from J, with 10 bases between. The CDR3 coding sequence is TGTGCCAGCAGCTCAAATCCAGGGAACACTGAAGCTTTCTTT. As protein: CASSSNPGNTEAFF.

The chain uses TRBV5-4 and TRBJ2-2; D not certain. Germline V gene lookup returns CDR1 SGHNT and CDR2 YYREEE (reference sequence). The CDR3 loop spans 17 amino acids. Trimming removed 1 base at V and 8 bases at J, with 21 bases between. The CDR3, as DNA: TGTGCCAGCAGCTTGAATGCCCGGATGGGCCAAACAGGGGAGCTGTTTTTT. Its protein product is CASSLNARMGQTGELFF.

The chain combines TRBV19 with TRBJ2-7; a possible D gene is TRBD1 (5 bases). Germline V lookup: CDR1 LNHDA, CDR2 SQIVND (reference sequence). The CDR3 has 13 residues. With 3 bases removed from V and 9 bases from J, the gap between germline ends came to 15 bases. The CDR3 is CASSMGQGGVQYF. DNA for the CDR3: TGTGCCAGTAGTATGGGCCAGGGTGGGGTGCAGTACTTC.

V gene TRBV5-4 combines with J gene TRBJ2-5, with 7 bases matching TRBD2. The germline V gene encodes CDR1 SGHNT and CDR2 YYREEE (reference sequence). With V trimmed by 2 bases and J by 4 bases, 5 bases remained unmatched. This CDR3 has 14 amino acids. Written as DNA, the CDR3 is TGTGCCAGCAGCTTACGCGGGAGAATAGAGACCCAGTACTTC. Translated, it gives CASSLRGRIETQYF.

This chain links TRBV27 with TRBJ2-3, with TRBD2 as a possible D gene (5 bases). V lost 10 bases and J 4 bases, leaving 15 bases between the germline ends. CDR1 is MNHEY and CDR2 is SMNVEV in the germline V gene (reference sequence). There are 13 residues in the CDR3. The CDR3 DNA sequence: TGTGCCACCCAAGGAGGAATGGCAGATACGCAGTATTTT. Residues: CATQGGMADTQYF.

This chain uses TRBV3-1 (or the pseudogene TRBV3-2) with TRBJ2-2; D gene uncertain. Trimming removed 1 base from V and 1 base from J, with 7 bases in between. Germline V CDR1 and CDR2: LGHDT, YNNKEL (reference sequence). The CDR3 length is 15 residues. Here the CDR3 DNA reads TGTGCCAGCAGCCAAGTGGCAGGGAACACCGGGGAGCTGTTTTTT. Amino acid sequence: CASSQVAGNTGELFF.

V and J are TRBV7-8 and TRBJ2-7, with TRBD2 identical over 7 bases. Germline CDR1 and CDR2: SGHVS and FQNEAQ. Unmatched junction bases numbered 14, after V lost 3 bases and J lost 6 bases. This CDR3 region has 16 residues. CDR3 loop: CASSLGGASGPSEQYF. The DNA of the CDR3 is TGTGCCAGCAGCTTGGGAGGGGCTAGCGGCCCCTCCGAGCAGTACTTC.